The rows below give T cell receptor beta chains drawn from one sample of a study of T cell responses to AZD1222 COVID-19 vaccine. Data came from immunoSEQ multiplex PCR; TCRdb stores just in-frame clones and leaves some out. The data show roughly 120,000 clones, with roughly 84% seen just once and 5% to 7% held by the top ten. The material sequenced was peripheral blood, taken on day 0 of AZD1222 vaccination. The receptors stem from an adult in good health. The CDR3 runs from the conserved cysteine through the conserved F or W.

>TRBV15|15|TRBJ2-3
CAASTEGGGTDTQYF
>TRBV4-1|17|TRBJ2-3
CASSQALAGGALDTQYF
>TRBV5-5|12|TRBJ1-2
CASSFGSGGYTF
>TRBV13|12|TRBJ2-7
CASSLGVHEQYF
>TRBV4-1|14|TRBJ2-2
CASSQDSSEGELFF
>TRBV7-9|13|TRBJ1-2
CASRSGAREGYTF
>TRBV7-9|16|TRBJ1-2
CASSSAPGQGADGYTF
>TRBV28|12|TRBJ2-3
CASSTPPDTQYF
>TRBV6-5|12|TRBJ2-7
CASSRLDYEQYF
>TRBV9|16|TRBJ2-3
CASMPSGHSSTDTQYF
>TRBV2|15|TRBJ2-1
CASSEGGSSYNEQFF
>TRBV5-1|14|TRBJ1-4
CASRSGPGHEKLFF
>TRBV10-3|18|TRBJ2-7
CAISGLTATGEVTYEQYF
>TRBV7-9|16|TRBJ2-5
CASSFRSGGTQETQYF
>TRBV6-4|13|TRBJ1-1
CASSESGMTEAFF
>TRBV5-1|14|TRBJ1-6
CASSFSSYNSPLHF
>TRBV24-1|15|TRBJ2-3
CATSDEPGGSDTQYF
>TRBV3-1/TRBV3-2|11|TRBJ2-2
CASSQQGELFF
>TRBV18|14|TRBJ2-7
CASSSLAGVGEQYF
>TRBV13|16|TRBJ2-3
CASSFPAGGREDTQYF
>TRBV29-1|14|TRBJ2-7
CSVEDGRGVYEQYF
>TRBV7-9|14|TRBJ1-1
CASSQRGQLTEAFF
>TRBV11-3|15|TRBJ2-7
CASSLSSKAGYEQYF
>TRBV5-1|15|TRBJ1-2
CASSLLPTKVYGYTF
>TRBV6-6|15|TRBJ2-2
CASVDRGTNTGELFF
>TRBV7-9|17|TRBJ2-2
CASSPREGTGPIGELFF
>TRBV20-1|10|TRBJ1-2
CSAASPGYTF
>TRBV21-1|16|TRBJ2-7
CASSKVEGLPSYEQYF
>TRBV15|14|TRBJ2-5
CATSPLAAQETQYF
>TRBV5-4|15|TRBJ1-2
CASSPNAGTGSGYTF
>TRBV19|15|TRBJ2-7
CASSTRLTGSYEQYF
>TRBV4-1|15|TRBJ1-4
CASSQVVTKNEKLFF
>TRBV7-9|14|TRBJ2-3
CASSLPGSTDTQYF
>TRBV7-9|17|TRBJ1-2
CASSLSAPSGTNHGYTF
>TRBV18|14|TRBJ1-1
CASSPGQGAMKAFF
>TRBV6-5|12|TRBJ2-2
CASRRGHGELFF
>TRBV14|17|TRBJ1-1
CASSQRGQQIMNTEAFF
>TRBV18|16|TRBJ2-7
CASSPGTLTGRYEQYF
>TRBV7-6|15|TRBJ1-3
CASSPTGDPGNTIYF
>TRBV7-8|13|TRBJ1-3
CASSLELGNTIYF
>TRBV7-2|14|TRBJ2-2
CASSLGDSTGELFF
>TRBV20-1|13|TRBJ1-5
CSASFANNQPQHF
>TRBV10-3|16|TRBJ1-1
CAISESTRWENTEAFF
>TRBV6-1|18|TRBJ2-4
CASSEASGPAGKLNIQYF
>TRBV5-4|15|TRBJ1-4
CASSSSGSTNEKLFF
>TRBV3-1/TRBV3-2|15|TRBJ1-5
CASSQDSNTNQPQHF
>TRBV19|14|TRBJ1-2
CASSPGQTNYGYTF
>TRBV6-6|13|TRBJ2-7
CASRPTATYEQYF
>TRBV28|13|TRBJ1-6
CASSGRSYSPLHF
>TRBV18|14|TRBJ1-2
CASSPSDSPYGYTF